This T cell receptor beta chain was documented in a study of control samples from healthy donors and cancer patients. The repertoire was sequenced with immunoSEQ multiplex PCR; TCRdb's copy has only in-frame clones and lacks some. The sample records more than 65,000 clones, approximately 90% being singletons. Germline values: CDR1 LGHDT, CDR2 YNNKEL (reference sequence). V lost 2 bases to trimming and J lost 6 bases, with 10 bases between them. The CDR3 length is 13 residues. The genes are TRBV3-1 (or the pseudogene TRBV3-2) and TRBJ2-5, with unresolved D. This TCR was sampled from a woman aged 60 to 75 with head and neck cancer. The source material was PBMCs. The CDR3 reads CASSQLAMKTQYF. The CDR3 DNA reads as TGTGCCAGCAGCCAACTTGCGATGAAGACCCAGTACTTC.